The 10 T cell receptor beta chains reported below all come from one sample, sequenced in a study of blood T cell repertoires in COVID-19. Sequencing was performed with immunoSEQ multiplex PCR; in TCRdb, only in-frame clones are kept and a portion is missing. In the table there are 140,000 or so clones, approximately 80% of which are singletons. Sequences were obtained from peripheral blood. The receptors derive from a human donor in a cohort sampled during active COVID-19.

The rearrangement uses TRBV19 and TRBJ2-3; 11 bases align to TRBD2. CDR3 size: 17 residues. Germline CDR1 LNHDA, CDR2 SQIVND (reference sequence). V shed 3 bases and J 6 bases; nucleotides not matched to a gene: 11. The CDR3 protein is CASSIALLAGARDTQYF. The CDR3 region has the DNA TGTGCCAGTAGTATCGCGCTACTAGCGGGGGCTCGGGATACGCAGTATTTT.

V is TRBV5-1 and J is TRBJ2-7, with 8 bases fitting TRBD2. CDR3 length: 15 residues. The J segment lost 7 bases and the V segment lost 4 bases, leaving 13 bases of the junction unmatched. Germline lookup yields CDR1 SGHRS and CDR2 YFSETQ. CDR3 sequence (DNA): TGCGCCAGCAGCCCGCTCGGAGCGGGAGCTGTAGAGCAGTACTTC. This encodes CASSPLGAGAVEQYF.

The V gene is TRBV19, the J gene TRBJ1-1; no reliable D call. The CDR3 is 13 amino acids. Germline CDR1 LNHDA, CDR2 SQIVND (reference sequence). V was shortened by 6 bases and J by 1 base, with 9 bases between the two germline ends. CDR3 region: CASSLARNTEAFF. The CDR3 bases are TGTGCCAGTAGCCTAGCCCGGAACACTGAAGCTTTCTTT.

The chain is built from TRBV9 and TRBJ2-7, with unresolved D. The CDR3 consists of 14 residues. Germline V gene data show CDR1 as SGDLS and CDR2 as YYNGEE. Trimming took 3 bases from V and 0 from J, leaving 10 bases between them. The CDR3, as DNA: TGTGCCAGCAGCGGACACGCCTCCTCCTACGAGCAGTACTTC. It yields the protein CASSGHASSYEQYF.

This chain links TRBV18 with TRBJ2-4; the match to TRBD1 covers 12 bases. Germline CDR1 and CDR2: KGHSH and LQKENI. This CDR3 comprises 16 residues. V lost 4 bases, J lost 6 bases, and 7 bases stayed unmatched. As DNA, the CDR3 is TGTGCCAGCTCACAAGCCGGGACAGGGGGCGGAAACATTCAGTACTTC. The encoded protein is CASSQAGTGGGNIQYF.

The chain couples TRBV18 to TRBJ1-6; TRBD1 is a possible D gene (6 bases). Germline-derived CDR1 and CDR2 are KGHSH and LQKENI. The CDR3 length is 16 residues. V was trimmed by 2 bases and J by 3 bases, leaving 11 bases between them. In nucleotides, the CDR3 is TGTGCCAGCTCACCAGAGGACAGAAACTATAATTCACCCCTCCACTTT. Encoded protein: CASSPEDRNYNSPLHF. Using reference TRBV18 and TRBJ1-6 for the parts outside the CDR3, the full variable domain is NAGVMQNPRHLVRRRGQEARLRCSPMKGHSHVYWYRQLPEEGLKFMVYLQKENIIDESGMPKERFSAEFPKEGPSILRIQQVVRGDSAAYFCASSPEDRNYNSPLHFGNGTRLTVT.

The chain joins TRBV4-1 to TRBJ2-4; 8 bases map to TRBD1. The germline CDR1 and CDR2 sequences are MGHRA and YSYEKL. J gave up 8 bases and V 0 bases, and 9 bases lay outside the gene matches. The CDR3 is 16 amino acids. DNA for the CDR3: TGCGCCAGCAGCCAAGAGGGAGACAGGGGTGCGTACATTCAGTACTTC. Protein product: CASSQEGDRGAYIQYF.

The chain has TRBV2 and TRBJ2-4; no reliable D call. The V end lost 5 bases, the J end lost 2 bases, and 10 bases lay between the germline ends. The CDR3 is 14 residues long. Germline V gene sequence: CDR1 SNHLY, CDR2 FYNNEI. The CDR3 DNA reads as TGTGCCAGCAGTACCGGAGTTACCAAAAACATTCAGTACTTC. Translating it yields CASSTGVTKNIQYF.

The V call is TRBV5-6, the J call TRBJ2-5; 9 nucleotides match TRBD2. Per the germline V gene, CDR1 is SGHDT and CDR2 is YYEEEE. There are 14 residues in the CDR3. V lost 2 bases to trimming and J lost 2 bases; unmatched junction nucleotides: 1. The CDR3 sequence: CASSFGLAQETQYF. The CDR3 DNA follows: TGTGCCAGCAGCTTTGGACTAGCGCAAGAGACCCAGTACTTC. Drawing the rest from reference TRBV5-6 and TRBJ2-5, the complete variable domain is DAGVTQSPTHLIKTRGQQVTLRCSPKSGHDTVSWYQQALGQGPQFIFQYYEEEERQRGNFPDRFSGHQFPNYSSELNVNALLLGDSALYLCASSFGLAQETQYFGPGTRLLVL.

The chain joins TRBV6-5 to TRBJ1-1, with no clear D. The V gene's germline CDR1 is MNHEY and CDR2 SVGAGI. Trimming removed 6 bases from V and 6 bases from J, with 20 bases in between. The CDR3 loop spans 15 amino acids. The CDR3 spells CASSHYRNRVPEAFF. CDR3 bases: TGTGCCAGCAGCCATTATCGCAATCGGGTCCCTGAAGCTTTCTTT.